This paragraph reports one TCR beta chain. The antigen is undetermined. The CDR3 runs 13 residues. Germline trimming cut 11 bases from V and 11 bases from J; bases unmatched to any gene: 10. Germline CDR1 MNHEY, CDR2 SMNVEV (reference sequence). This PCR relied on a set of 60 Vbeta primers and 13 Jbeta primers. Clones were sequenced by immunoSEQ multiplex PCR, and TCRdb holds only the in-frame ones, with some missing. Of about 130,000 clones in the sample, approximately 80% were seen once. The data stem from a study of cytomegalovirus exposure and HLA in healthy donors. Points from the study as a whole: Earlier findings revealed that most TCR beta V segments proved productive either about 87% or about 30% of the time.

The TCR was taken from a girl aged 2-9 years in good health and CMV-seronegative. The sample comprised PBMCs. The chain uses TRBV27 and TRBJ1-4; the match to TRBD1 covers 11 bases. The CDR3 loop is CASGGQGAYKLFF. The CDR3 DNA reads as TGTGCCTCAGGAGGACAGGGGGCGTATAAACTGTTTTTT.